One sample yielded the 30 T cell receptor beta chains listed below, sequenced in a study of CD8 T cells in Susac syndrome. With random hexamers, reverse transcription was performed on about 0.45 to 1 ug of RNA. TCRdb recomputed calls from the immunoSEQ multiplex PCR reads with MiXCR, one row per CDR3 protein. This sample has about 210,000 distinct CDR3 sequences; roughly 96% occur once, and the top ten carry 0.095%. Material for sequencing was CD4+ T cells from PBMCs. The receptors shown here come from a human donor with multiple sclerosis.

The CDR3 spells CASTKSVGDYQFF. The DNA of the CDR3 is TGTGCCAGCACCAAATCGGTCGGGGACTACCAGTTCTTC. This chain uses TRBV7-9 with TRBJ2-1; 7 bases agree with TRBD2. With 7 bases clipped from V and 13 bases from J, the junction kept 13 bases outside the gene matches. CDR1 SEHNR and CDR2 FQNEAQ come from the germline V gene (reference sequence). This CDR3 comprises 13 residues. The full variable domain, in which reference TRBV7-9 and TRBJ2-1 provide the parts outside the CDR3, is DTGVSQNPRHKITKRGQNVTFRCDPISEHNRLYWYRQTLGQGPEFLTYFQNEAQLEKSRLLSDRFSAERPKGSFSTLEIQRTEQGDSAMYLCASTKSVGDYQFFGPGTRLTVL.

The gene calls are TRBV19 and TRBJ1-1, with D unclear. V was cut by 3 bases and J by 4 bases, with 12 bases left in between. Germline V gives CDR1 LNHDA, CDR2 SQIVND (reference sequence). The length of the CDR3 is 14 residues. The CDR3 region is CASSIPSVGTEAFF. The CDR3 coding sequence is TGTGCCAGTAGTATTCCCTCGGTTGGCACTGAAGCTTTCTTT.

This chain connects TRBV24-1 to TRBJ2-1; D may be TRBD2 (7 bases). The germline CDR1 and CDR2 sequences are KGHDR and SFDVKD. The V end lost 6 bases, the J end lost 8 bases, and 10 bases lay between the germline ends. The CDR3 is 12 amino acids. CDR3 sequence: CATSWGGDEQFF. In nucleotides, the CDR3 is TGTGCCACCAGTTGGGGGGGCGATGAGCAGTTCTTC.

V gene TRBV3-1 combines with J gene TRBJ1-6; 8 bases align to TRBD1. The ends lost 3 bases at V and 10 bases at J; junction bases unmatched: 8. Germline V gene data show CDR1 as LGHDT and CDR2 as YNNKEL (reference sequence). The CDR3 contains 15 residues. Here the CDR3 DNA reads TGTGCCAGCAGCCAGTCCGGGACAGGAGGGTCACCCCTCCACTTT. As protein: CASSQSGTGGSPLHF.

This clonotype came up once. The V call is TRBV19, the J call TRBJ1-3; no clear D gene. The V end lost 4 bases, the J end lost 9 bases, and 13 bases lay between the germline ends. The CDR3 is 13 residues long. Per germline, CDR1 LNHDA and CDR2 SQIVND (reference sequence). In DNA form, the CDR3 reads TGTGCCAGTAGTACGGACCTCGTCACCACCATATATTTT. It is translated as CASSTDLVTTIYF.

The chain couples TRBV5-1 to TRBJ2-1, with 7 bases fitting TRBD1. The length of the CDR3 is 16 residues. J gave up 3 bases and V 4 bases, and 10 bases lay outside the gene matches. Germline CDR1 is SGHRS and CDR2 is YFSETQ. The CDR3 region is CASSLTGFPRYNEQFF. The CDR3 region has the DNA TGCGCCAGCAGCCTGACAGGGTTTCCTCGCTACAATGAGCAGTTCTTC. Full variable domain (rest looked up from reference TRBV5-1 and TRBJ2-1): KAGVTQTPRYLIKTRGQQVTLSCSPISGHRSVSWYQQTPGQGLQFLFEYFSETQRNKGNFPGRFSGRQFSNSRSEMNVSTLELGDSALYLCASSLTGFPRYNEQFFGPGTRLTVL.

The chain employs TRBV3-1 and TRBJ1-2; D is unresolved. V lost 4 bases and J 8 bases, leaving 8 bases between the germline ends. In germline, CDR1 is LGHDT, CDR2 YNNKEL (reference sequence). The CDR3 runs 11 residues. CDR3 sequence: CASSRESGYTF. CDR3 DNA: TGTGCCAGCAGCCGCGAATCCGGCTACACCTTC. The complete variable domain, with remaining parts taken from reference TRBV3-1 and TRBJ1-2, reads DTAVSQTPKYLVTQMGNDKSIKCEQNLGHDTMYWYKQDSKKFLKIMFSYNNKELIINETVPNRFSPKSPDKAHLNLHINSLELGDSAVYFCASSRESGYTFGSGTRLTVV.

The chain uses TRBV5-1 and TRBJ2-7; TRBD1 is a possible D gene (5 bases). Germline V gene data show CDR1 as SGHRS and CDR2 as YFSETQ. V was cut by 4 bases and J by 2 bases, with 13 bases left in between. The CDR3 is 14 residues long. CDR3 DNA: TGCGCCAGCAGCCTTGACAGCCAAACCTACGAGCAGTACTTC. It encodes CASSLDSQTYEQYF.

The chain employs TRBV14 and TRBJ1-2; D uncertain. V shed 4 bases and J shed 7 bases, with 16 bases lying between them. The germline V gene encodes CDR1 SGHDN and CDR2 FVKESK. This CDR3 has 14 amino acids. DNA of the CDR3: TGTGCCAGCAGCCGAATCGGGGAATACTCTGGCTACACCTTC. This translates into CASSRIGEYSGYTF.

The genes are TRBV7-8 and TRBJ1-6; D is uncertain. Germline V gene sequence: CDR1 SGHVS, CDR2 FQNEAQ. This CDR3 is built from 13 residues. V lost 4 bases to trimming and J lost 7 bases, with 8 bases between them. The CDR3 loop reads CASSSEVNSPLHF. Here the CDR3 DNA reads TGTGCCAGCAGCTCGGAGGTGAATTCACCCCTCCACTTT.

V usage is TRBV29-1 and J usage is TRBJ2-3; 13 bases are a match to TRBD2. After removal of 3 bases from V and 5 bases from J, the junction contained 8 bases not matched to a gene. CDR3 size: 16 residues. Germline lookup yields CDR1 SQVTM and CDR2 ANQGSEA. CDR3 region: CSVERTSGSVVDTQYF. CDR3 DNA: TGCAGCGTTGAGAGGACTAGCGGGAGTGTTGTAGATACGCAGTATTTT.

The J gene is TRBJ2-7, the V gene TRBV20-1; D unresolved. Germline V gives CDR1 DFQATT, CDR2 SNEGSKA (reference sequence). The CDR3 totals 16 residues. V was trimmed by 1 base and J by 4 bases, leaving 20 bases between them. The CDR3 here is CSARAHALGNLYEQYF. The CDR3 region has the DNA TGCAGTGCTAGAGCCCACGCTTTGGGGAACTTGTACGAGCAGTACTTC.

This chain joins TRBV12-3 or TRBV12-4 and TRBJ2-1, with D hard to call. The CDR3 totals 13 residues. Trimming removed 6 bases at V and 15 bases at J, with 21 bases between. The CDR3 loop is CASSYPTPVRRFF. DNA for the CDR3: TGTGCCAGCAGCTACCCCACCCCTGTCCGGAGGTTCTTC.

This sequence joins TRBV20-1 and TRBJ2-7; TRBD2 matches at 13 bases. The germline CDR1 and CDR2 sequences are DFQATT and SNEGSKA (reference sequence). J lost 4 bases, V lost 6 bases, and 3 bases had no gene match. CDR3 length: 13 amino acids. CDR3 loop: CSAGLAGTYEQYF. The DNA for the CDR3 is TGCAGTGCGGGACTAGCGGGAACATACGAGCAGTACTTC.

In DNA, the CDR3 is TGTGCCAGCAGCCCGGAAGAATTCACAGATACGCAGTATTTT. Residues: CASSPEEFTDTQYF. This sequence joins TRBV4-2 and TRBJ2-3; D is unresolved. Germline V gene data show CDR1 as LGHNA and CDR2 as YNFKEQ. Trimming stripped 4 bases from V and 2 bases from J, with 10 bases between. The CDR3 runs to 14 residues.

The chain uses TRBV29-1 and TRBJ1-2; D possibly corresponds to TRBD1 (5 bases). V shed 7 bases and J shed 0 bases, with 15 bases lying between them. The CDR3 sequence is 14 residues long. Germline loops: CDR1 SQVTM, CDR2 ANQGSEA. The CDR3 reads CSAGTGRANYGYTF. The CDR3 coding sequence is TGCAGCGCAGGGACGGGCAGAGCTAACTATGGCTACACCTTC.

This rearrangement joins TRBV7-9 to TRBJ1-2; 8 bases fit TRBD1. The CDR3 contains 14 residues. V was pared by 6 bases and J by 4 bases, with 7 bases of the junction left unmatched. Germline values: CDR1 SEHNR, CDR2 FQNEAQ (reference sequence). CDR3 protein: CASSEDRGSYGYTF. The CDR3 DNA follows: TGTGCCAGCAGTGAAGACAGGGGTTCCTATGGCTACACCTTC. Based on the CDR3 plus reference TRBV7-9 and TRBJ1-2, the full variable domain is DTGVSQNPRHKITKRGQNVTFRCDPISEHNRLYWYRQTLGQGPEFLTYFQNEAQLEKSRLLSDRFSAERPKGSFSTLEIQRTEQGDSAMYLCASSEDRGSYGYTFGSGTRLTVV.

This clonotype was recorded once. This chain uses TRBV7-9 with TRBJ2-7; D might be TRBD2 (5 bases). The CDR3 loop spans 16 amino acids. The germline V gene has CDR1 SEHNR and CDR2 FQNEAQ (reference sequence). The V end lost 5 bases, the J end lost 0 bases, and 17 bases lay between the germline ends. The CDR3 coding sequence is TGTGCCAGCAGCCGTGGTGCGATGGGGAGCTCCTACGAGCAGTACTTC. It is translated as CASSRGAMGSSYEQYF.

This rearrangement joins TRBV27 to TRBJ1-1, with D perhaps matching TRBD1 (5 bases). Trimming took off 7 bases at V and 4 bases at J, with 13 bases between the two ends. CDR3 length: 13 amino acids. Looked up from germline, CDR1 is MNHEY and CDR2 is SMNVEV (reference sequence). This CDR3 is CASKPPGSTEAFF. The CDR3 DNA reads as TGTGCCAGCAAACCTCCAGGGAGCACTGAAGCTTTCTTT.

V is TRBV6-5 and J is TRBJ2-1; 11 nucleotides align to TRBD1. Germline CDR1 reads MNHEY; CDR2 reads SVGAGI. With 10 bases clipped from V and 7 bases from J, the junction kept 9 bases outside the gene matches. The CDR3 is made up of 14 amino acids. The chain's CDR3 is CATTDRGQGNEQFF. CDR3 bases: TGTGCCACCACGGACAGGGGGCAGGGTAATGAGCAGTTCTTC.

The chain joins TRBV7-9 to TRBJ2-3, with TRBD1 identical over 12 bases. The CDR3 has 14 residues. In germline, CDR1 is SEHNR, CDR2 FQNEAQ (reference sequence). The V gene end was trimmed by 5 bases and the J gene end by 6 bases; junction bases not matched to a gene: 3. The CDR3 region is CASSRDRGPDTQYF. In DNA form, the CDR3 reads TGTGCCAGCAGCCGGGACAGGGGGCCGGATACGCAGTATTTT. The entire variable domain, with the rest obtained from reference TRBV7-9 and TRBJ2-3, is as follows: DTGVSQNPRHKITKRGQNVTFRCDPISEHNRLYWYRQTLGQGPEFLTYFQNEAQLEKSRLLSDRFSAERPKGSFSTLEIQRTEQGDSAMYLCASSRDRGPDTQYFGPGTRLTVL.

The chain employs TRBV10-3 and TRBJ2-7; the match to TRBD1 covers 7 bases. The V and J ends lost 2 bases and 1 base, in that order; junction bases with no gene match: 2. This CDR3 region has 14 residues. From germline, CDR1 is ENHRY and CDR2 SYGVKD. The DNA of the CDR3 is TGTGCCATCAGTGAGGGGACAGTTTCCTACGAGCAGTACTTC. Its protein product is CAISEGTVSYEQYF.

The chain uses TRBV5-1 and TRBJ2-7; TRBD1 aligns across 7 bases. Germline values: CDR1 SGHRS, CDR2 YFSETQ. This CDR3 has 13 residues. V shed 2 bases, J shed 4 bases, and the junction held 3 bases outside the gene matches. CDR3 DNA sequence: TGCGCCAGCAGCTTCGGACAGGATTACGAGCAGTACTTC. Its protein product is CASSFGQDYEQYF.

V and J are TRBV12-3 or TRBV12-4 and TRBJ2-2, with D perhaps matching TRBD1 (5 bases). V dropped 5 bases and J dropped 7 bases, with 11 bases sitting between them. This CDR3 contains 13 residues. The CDR3 region is CASSGRASGELFF. CDR3 coding DNA: TGTGCCAGCAGTGGCAGGGCGAGCGGGGAGCTGTTTTTT.

The chain links TRBV9 to TRBJ1-3; D may be TRBD1 (5 bases). Looked up from germline, CDR1 is SGDLS and CDR2 is YYNGEE. The CDR3 has 15 amino acids. The V and J ends lost 1 base and 0 bases respectively, with 8 bases between them. CDR3 loop: CASSVSGFSGNTIYF. CDR3 coding DNA: TGTGCCAGCAGCGTATCAGGGTTCTCTGGAAACACCATATATTTT.

The chain uses TRBV12-3 or TRBV12-4 and TRBJ1-2; D uncertain. The CDR3 runs 12 residues. The V end was cut by 5 bases, the J end by 5 bases, with 9 bases between. Written as DNA, the CDR3 is TGTGCCAGCAGTCCCCTGGGTTATGGCTACACCTTC. Protein sequence: CASSPLGYGYTF.

This chain uses TRBV20-1 with TRBJ2-3, with no clear D. The ends were cut back, 4 bases at V and 5 bases at J, with 7 bases in the middle. In germline, CDR1 is DFQATT, CDR2 SNEGSKA (reference sequence). This CDR3 is 11 amino acids long. CDR3 sequence reads: CSANQKDTQYF. Written as DNA, the CDR3 is TGCAGTGCTAACCAGAAAGATACGCAGTATTTT.

This rearrangement joins TRBV29-1 to TRBJ2-3; 8 bases are shared with TRBD1. With 6 bases clipped from V and 8 bases from J, the junction kept 16 bases outside the gene matches. This CDR3 contains 15 residues. Looked up from germline, CDR1 is SQVTM and CDR2 is ANQGSEA. The CDR3 sequence is CSVGVRRQGAGTQYF. In DNA form, the CDR3 reads TGCAGCGTCGGGGTGAGGCGGCAGGGGGCCGGTACGCAGTATTTT.

The chain couples TRBV20-1 to TRBJ2-7, with D maybe TRBD2 (5 bases). Trimming removed 7 bases at V and 3 bases at J, with 13 bases between. CDR1 and CDR2 (germline): DFQATT, SNEGSKA (reference sequence). This CDR3 comprises 12 residues. The DNA for the CDR3 is TGCAGTGTCAGCGGATCTCGCTACGAGCAGTACTTC. Translated: CSVSGSRYEQYF.

The chain combines TRBV3-1 with TRBJ1-2; maybe TRBD1 (5 bases). V lost 6 bases and J lost 8, with 16 bases in between. The length of the CDR3 is 13 residues. Per the germline V gene, CDR1 is LGHDT and CDR2 is YNNKEL (reference sequence). CDR3 sequence reads: CASSAGTLRGYTF. In DNA form, the CDR3 reads TGTGCCAGCAGTGCGGGGACCCTGAGGGGCTACACCTTC.